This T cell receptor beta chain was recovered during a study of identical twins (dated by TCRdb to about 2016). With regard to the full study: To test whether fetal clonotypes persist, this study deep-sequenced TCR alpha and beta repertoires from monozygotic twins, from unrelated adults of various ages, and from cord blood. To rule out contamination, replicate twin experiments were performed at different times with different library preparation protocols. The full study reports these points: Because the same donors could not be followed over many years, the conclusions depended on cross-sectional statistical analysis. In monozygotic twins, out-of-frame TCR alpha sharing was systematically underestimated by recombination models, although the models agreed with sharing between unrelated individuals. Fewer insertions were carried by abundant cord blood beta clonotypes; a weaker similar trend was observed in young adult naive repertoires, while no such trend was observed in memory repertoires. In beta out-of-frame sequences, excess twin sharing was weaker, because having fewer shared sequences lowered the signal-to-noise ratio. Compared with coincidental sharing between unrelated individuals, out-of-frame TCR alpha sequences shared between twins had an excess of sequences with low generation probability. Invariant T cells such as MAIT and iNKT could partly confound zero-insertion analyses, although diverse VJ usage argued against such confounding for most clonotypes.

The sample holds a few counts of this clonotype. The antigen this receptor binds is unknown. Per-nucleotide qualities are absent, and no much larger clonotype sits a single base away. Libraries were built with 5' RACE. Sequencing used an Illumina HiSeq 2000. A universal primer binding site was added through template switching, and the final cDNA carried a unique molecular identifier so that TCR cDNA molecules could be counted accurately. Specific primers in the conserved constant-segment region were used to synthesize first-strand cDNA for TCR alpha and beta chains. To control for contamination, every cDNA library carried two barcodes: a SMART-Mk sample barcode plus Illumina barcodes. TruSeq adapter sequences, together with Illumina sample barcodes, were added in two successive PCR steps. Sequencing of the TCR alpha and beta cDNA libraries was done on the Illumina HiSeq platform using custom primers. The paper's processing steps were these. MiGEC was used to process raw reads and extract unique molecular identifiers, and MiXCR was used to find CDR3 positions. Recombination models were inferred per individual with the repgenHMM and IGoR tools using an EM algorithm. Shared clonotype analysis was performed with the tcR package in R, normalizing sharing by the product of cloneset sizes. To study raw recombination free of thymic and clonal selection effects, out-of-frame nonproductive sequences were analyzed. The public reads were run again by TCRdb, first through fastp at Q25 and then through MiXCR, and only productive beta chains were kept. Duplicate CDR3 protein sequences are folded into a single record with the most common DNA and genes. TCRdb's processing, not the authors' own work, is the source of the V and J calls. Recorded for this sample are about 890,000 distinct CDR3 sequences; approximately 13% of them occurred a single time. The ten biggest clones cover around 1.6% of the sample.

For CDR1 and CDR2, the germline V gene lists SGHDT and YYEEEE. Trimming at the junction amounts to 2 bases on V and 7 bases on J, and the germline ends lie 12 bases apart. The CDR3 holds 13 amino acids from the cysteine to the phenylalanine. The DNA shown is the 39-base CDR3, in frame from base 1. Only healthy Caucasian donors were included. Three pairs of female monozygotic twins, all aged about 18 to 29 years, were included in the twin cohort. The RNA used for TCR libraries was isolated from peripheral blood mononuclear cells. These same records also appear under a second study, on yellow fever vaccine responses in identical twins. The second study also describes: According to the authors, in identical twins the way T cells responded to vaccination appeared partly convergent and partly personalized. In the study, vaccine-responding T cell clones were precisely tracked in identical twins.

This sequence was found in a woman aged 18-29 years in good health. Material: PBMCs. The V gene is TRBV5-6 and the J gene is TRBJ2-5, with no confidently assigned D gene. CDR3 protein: CASSLDGYGTQYF. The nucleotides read TGTGCCAGCAGCTTAGACGGGTACGGGACCCAGTACTTC.